These 32 T cell receptor beta chains were sequenced from one sample in a study of T cells after yellow fever vaccination. Each CDR3 protein gets one entry after TCRdb re-called the 5' RACE reads with MiXCR. The table has around 550,000 distinct CDR3 sequences, about 19% seen once. The sequenced sample was PBMCs, obtained 15 days after the yellow fever booster vaccination. The receptor source for this set is a man aged 25 to 40 who received the YFV17D yellow fever vaccine.

This clonotype has a handful of counts. The rearrangement links TRBV21-1 to TRBJ1-1; the table's TRBD1 call for D was not verified on the DNA. TRBV21-1 is shown as a pseudogene. This CDR3 is 15 amino acids long. The CDR3 DNA is TGTGCCAGCAGCAATACCCGGGGCATGAACACTGAAGCTTTCTTT. It translates to CASSNTRGMNTEAFF.

The chain joins TRBV29-1 to TRBJ2-7, with 8 bases that match TRBD2. Trimming removed 1 base from V and 2 bases from J; junction bases left unmatched: 10. This CDR3 spans 16 amino acids. Germline CDR1 SQVTM, CDR2 ANQGSEA. The CDR3 loop reads CSVEVSLAGNTYEQYF. Written as DNA, the CDR3 is TGCAGCGTTGAAGTTAGTCTAGCGGGCAACACCTACGAGCAGTACTTC.

This chain joins TRBV4-3 and TRBJ2-2, with 16 bases aligning to TRBD2. The CDR3 contains 18 residues. The V gene end was trimmed by 4 bases and the J gene end by 1 base; junction bases not matched to a gene: 3. Germline loops: CDR1 LGHNA, CDR2 YSLEER. The CDR3: CASSLGLAGGVNTGELFF. The CDR3 nucleotides are TGCGCCAGCAGCCTGGGACTAGCGGGAGGGGTGAACACCGGGGAGCTGTTTTTT.

This clonotype appeared a single time. This rearrangement joins TRBV12-3 or TRBV12-4 to TRBJ2-2; no clear D gene. The ends were cut back, 10 bases at V and 6 bases at J, with 12 bases in the middle. This CDR3 comprises 12 residues. As DNA, the CDR3 is TGTGCCATCCCACAGCCGGCCGGGGAGCTGTTTTTT. This encodes CAIPQPAGELFF.

This clonotype was counted a few times. The chain joins TRBV5-1 to TRBJ2-1; 13 nucleotides align to TRBD2. V shed 4 bases and J 10 bases; nucleotides not matched to a gene: 5. The CDR3 has 14 residues. The germline V gene has CDR1 SGHRS and CDR2 YFSETQ. The CDR3 region has the DNA TGCGCCAGCAGCCCCGGGACTAGCGGGACCGAGCAGTTCTTC. Its translation is CASSPGTSGTEQFF.

The chain couples TRBV30 to TRBJ2-7; D is uncertain. The CDR3 sequence is 13 residues long. CDR1 GTSNPN and CDR2 SVGIG come from the germline V gene (reference sequence). Trimming stripped 4 bases from V and 0 bases from J, with 10 bases between. CDR3 in amino acids: CAWKSLSSYEQYF. CDR3 nucleotides: TGTGCCTGGAAAAGCCTTAGCTCCTACGAGCAGTACTTC.

The sample holds a few counts of this clonotype. The rearrangement uses TRBV5-1 and TRBJ2-7, with 9 bases fitting TRBD2. The CDR3 is 16 amino acids. Germline CDR1 and CDR2: SGHRS and YFSETQ. V dropped 3 bases and J dropped 0; count of bases not matched to a gene: 7. CDR3 sequence reads: CASSYSGGPLSYEQYF. Written as DNA, the CDR3 is TGCGCCAGCAGCTATAGCGGGGGCCCACTCTCCTACGAGCAGTACTTC.

This clonotype was counted at least ten times. CDR3: CASLGEGAKNIQYF. The CDR3 coding sequence is TGTGCCTCCCTGGGGGAGGGGGCCAAAAACATTCAGTACTTC. The chain joins TRBV28 to TRBJ2-4; the match to TRBD2 covers 7 bases. Germline trimming cut 11 bases from V and 1 base from J; bases unmatched to any gene: 8. Germline V CDR1 and CDR2: MDHEN, SYDVKM. CDR3 length equals 14 residues. Looking up the rest from reference TRBV28 and TRBJ2-4 gives the full variable domain: DVKVTQSSRYLVKRTGEKVFLECVQDMDHENMFWYRQDPGLGLRLIYFSYDVKMKEKGDIPEGYSVSREKKERFSLILESASTNQTSMYLCASLGEGAKNIQYFGAGTRLSVL.

V gene TRBV11-2 combines with J gene TRBJ2-1; 8 bases are a match to TRBD2. After removal of 6 bases from V and 9 bases from J, the junction contained 22 bases not matched to a gene. The CDR3 is 18 residues long. The germline V gene has CDR1 SGHAT and CDR2 FQNNGV. The CDR3 DNA follows: TGTGCCAGCAGTTCGGGGAAATTGGTCCGGGAGGGCGGCGGTGAGCAGTTCTTC. It translates to CASSSGKLVREGGGEQFF.

This clonotype came up a few times. The genes are TRBV28 and TRBJ2-5; D might be TRBD1 (5 bases). The germline V gene encodes CDR1 MDHEN and CDR2 SYDVKM. The V and J ends lost 3 bases and 6 bases respectively, with 14 bases between them. The CDR3 runs to 14 residues. The CDR3 nucleotides are TGTGCCAGCAGTTTTGGTTCAGCAGGGCAGACCCAGTACTTC. This translates into CASSFGSAGQTQYF.

This chain links TRBV3-1 with TRBJ1-2; D uncertain. Germline V lookup: CDR1 LGHDT, CDR2 YNNKEL (reference sequence). Trimming took 1 base from V and 9 from J, leaving 21 bases between them. The CDR3 has 16 residues. CDR3 DNA sequence: TGTGCCAGCAGCCAAGTGGGTTCCGAGGTCTTCCTCAGCTACACCTTC. It codes for CASSQVGSEVFLSYTF.

This clonotype was counted only a few times. This rearrangement joins TRBV20-1 to TRBJ2-3; 14 nucleotides line up with TRBD2. Losses at the gene ends were 3 bases for V and 8 bases for J; bases not matched to a gene: 10. The CDR3 consists of 16 residues. The V gene's germline CDR1 is DFQATT and CDR2 SNEGSKA (reference sequence). The CDR3 DNA is TGCAGTGCTAGTCCTGGACTAGCGGGAGGACCGGGTACGCAGTATTTT. Residues: CSASPGLAGGPGTQYF.

This chain joins TRBV21-1 and TRBJ1-2; the D call of TRBD1 is as the table states it, not checked on the DNA. TRBV21-1 is labeled a pseudogene. The CDR3 has 15 residues. CDR3 sequence (DNA): TGTGCCAGCAGCGCCGGGACAGGGGGTAGCTATGGCTACACCTTC. Its protein is CASSAGTGGSYGYTF.

CDR3 in amino acids: CASSSDGGYGYTF. DNA for the CDR3: TGCGCCAGCAGTTCCGACGGAGGCTATGGCTACACCTTC. The genes are TRBV5-1 and TRBJ1-2, with D hard to call. Germline V gene data show CDR1 as SGHRS and CDR2 as YFSETQ. V shed 5 bases and J shed 4 bases, with 12 bases lying between them. CDR3 size: 13 residues.

In this sample, this clonotype turned up a few times. This sequence joins TRBV12-5 and TRBJ2-1; D possibly matches TRBD1 or TRBD2 (5 bases each). V lost 6 bases and J 3 bases, leaving 18 bases between the germline ends. The CDR3 spans 16 residues. Germline values: CDR1 LGHNT, CDR2 FRNRAP. CDR3 residues: CASGPPRLGDYNEQFF. CDR3 in DNA: TGTGCTAGTGGACCTCCGCGACTGGGGGACTACAATGAGCAGTTCTTC.

This clonotype has more than one count but fewer than ten. The V gene is TRBV5-8, the J gene TRBJ2-5; 7 bases match TRBD2. This CDR3 has 12 residues. J was trimmed by 5 bases and V by 6 bases; bases with no gene match: 4. Germline loops: CDR1 SGHTS, CDR2 YDEGEE. The CDR3 reads CASKHGGETQYF. The CDR3, as DNA: TGTGCCAGCAAACACGGGGGGGAGACCCAGTACTTC.

This clonotype was detected a few times. The chain employs TRBV20-1 and TRBJ2-7; D is perhaps TRBD1 (6 bases). The germline V gene has CDR1 DFQATT and CDR2 SNEGSKA (reference sequence). The CDR3 covers 13 residues. The V end lost 5 bases, the J end lost 4 bases, and 15 bases lay between the germline ends. The CDR3: CSAPTTGLYEQYF. As DNA, the CDR3 is TGCAGTGCTCCCACTACAGGGCTATACGAGCAGTACTTC.

This chain links TRBV4-3 with TRBJ2-7; 9 bases agree with TRBD2. The CDR3 runs to 15 residues. Germline V CDR1 and CDR2: LGHNA, YSLEER. The V and J ends lost 3 bases and 2 bases, in that order; junction bases with no gene match: 5. For the CDR3, the DNA is TGCGCCAGCAGCCAGATACTAGCGGGTACCTACGAGCAGTACTTC. As protein: CASSQILAGTYEQYF.

In this sample, this clonotype turned up a few times. This chain connects TRBV7-9 to TRBJ2-3; no clear D. V lost 3 bases and J lost 4, with 11 bases in between. This CDR3 has 14 residues. Germline V gene lookup returns CDR1 SEHNR and CDR2 FQNEAQ (reference sequence). CDR3 residues: CASSFADASDTQYF. The CDR3 DNA follows: TGTGCCAGCAGCTTCGCGGACGCTTCAGATACGCAGTATTTT.

This clonotype occurred a few times. The V gene is TRBV3-1, the J gene TRBJ2-3; D is perhaps TRBD2 (6 bases). The CDR3 is 16 amino acids. Germline V CDR1 and CDR2: LGHDT, YNNKEL (reference sequence). The V end lost 3 bases, the J end lost 0 bases, and 13 bases lay between the germline ends. The CDR3 reads CASSQGGTRSTDTQYF. CDR3 nucleotide sequence: TGTGCCAGCAGCCAGGGCGGGACCCGGAGCACAGATACGCAGTATTTT.

This clonotype was counted only a few times. V and J are TRBV3-1 and TRBJ2-4; 7 bases are a match to TRBD2. From germline, CDR1 is LGHDT and CDR2 YNNKEL (reference sequence). The CDR3 spans 18 residues. The junction had 14 bases not matched to a gene; V was cut back by 1 base and J by 5 bases. The CDR3 here is CASSQVRFREASENIQYF. DNA of the CDR3: TGTGCCAGCAGCCAAGTAAGATTCCGGGAGGCGAGTGAAAACATTCAGTACTTC.

There are a few counts of this clonotype. This sequence joins TRBV29-1 and TRBJ2-3; D may be TRBD1 or TRBD2 (5 bases each). Trimming removed 5 bases at V and 2 bases at J, with 11 bases between. The CDR3 covers 13 residues. Germline V CDR1 and CDR2: SQVTM, ANQGSEA. CDR3: CSVTTGLTDTQYF. The CDR3 DNA reads as TGCAGCGTTACAACGGGGCTCACAGATACGCAGTATTTT.

The chain uses TRBV12-3 or TRBV12-4 and TRBJ2-4, with a weak D call TRBD1 (5 bases). V was cut by 4 bases and J by 4 bases, with 5 bases left in between. The CDR3 consists of 12 residues. The CDR3 loop reads CASSSGKNIQYF. Written as DNA, the CDR3 is TGTGCCAGCAGTTCAGGGAAAAACATTCAGTACTTC.

This clonotype has only one observation. The chain joins TRBV7-9 to TRBJ2-5, with TRBD2 matching 9 bases. The CDR3 sequence is 13 residues long. Germline CDR1 SEHNR, CDR2 FQNEAQ (reference sequence). V was pared by 11 bases and J by 3 bases, with 7 bases of the junction left unmatched. CDR3 sequence reads: CAVGLAGKETQYF. The CDR3 nucleotides are TGTGCCGTAGGGCTAGCGGGAAAAGAGACCCAGTACTTC.

This clonotype was seen a handful of times. V usage is TRBV4-2 and J usage is TRBJ2-1, with 9 bases identical to TRBD2. The CDR3 extends over 16 amino acids. Germline assignment: CDR1 LGHNA and CDR2 YNFKEQ. With 4 bases clipped from V and 7 bases from J, the junction kept 11 bases outside the gene matches. The CDR3 DNA reads as TGTGCCAGCAGCCGCCCGCTAGCGGGGAGTAGGAATGAGCAGTTCTTC. Translated, it gives CASSRPLAGSRNEQFF.

The genes are TRBV7-2 and TRBJ1-1; TRBD1 might be the D (5 bases). The V and J ends lost 8 bases and 8 bases respectively, with 18 bases between them. Germline V lookup: CDR1 SGHTA, CDR2 FQGNSA. The CDR3 totals 13 residues. The CDR3 DNA reads TGTGCCAGCCATCTGGGGGGTACTAAGGAAGCTTTCTTT. As protein: CASHLGGTKEAFF.

The rearrangement uses TRBV5-1 and TRBJ2-1; D tentatively fits TRBD1 or TRBD2 (5 bases each). The CDR3 spans 14 residues. Germline loops: CDR1 SGHRS, CDR2 YFSETQ. Trimming left V 0 bases short and J 8 bases short, with 12 bases between. In DNA, the CDR3 is TGCGCCAGCAGCTTGGGGGACGGGGTAGATGAGCAGTTCTTC. As protein: CASSLGDGVDEQFF.

In this sample, this clonotype turned up a few times. The chain recombines TRBV4-3 with TRBJ2-7; D gene unclear. Trimming removed 0 bases at V and 5 bases at J, with 8 bases between. CDR3 length: 13 amino acids. The germline CDR1 and CDR2 sequences are LGHNA and YSLEER. CDR3 DNA: TGCGCCAGCAGCCAAGACAGTGGACACGAGCAGTACTTC. It is translated as CASSQDSGHEQYF.

This clonotype was counted only a few times. The chain links TRBV6-2 or TRBV6-3 to TRBJ2-7, with 9 bases that match TRBD1. Per germline, CDR1 MNHEY and CDR2 SVGEGT. The V and J ends lost 2 bases and 1 base, in that order; junction bases with no gene match: 9. The CDR3 is 17 residues long. The CDR3 coding sequence is TGTGCCAGCAGTTACATCGTGGGACAGGGAGAATCCTACGAGCAGTACTTC. Protein: CASSYIVGQGESYEQYF.

This clonotype was detected only a few times. The chain joins TRBV7-2 to TRBJ2-3; D is unresolved. Looked up from germline, CDR1 is SGHTA and CDR2 is FQGNSA. V shed 4 bases and J shed 4 bases, with 12 bases lying between them. The CDR3 is made up of 14 amino acids. This CDR3 is CASSSNRAPDTQYF. For the CDR3, the DNA is TGTGCCAGCAGCTCGAACAGAGCCCCAGATACGCAGTATTTT.

The CDR3 sequence is CSASDMLSYEQYF. DNA for the CDR3: TGCAGTGCTTCGGACATGCTTTCCTACGAGCAGTACTTC. The chain has TRBV20-1 and TRBJ2-7; perhaps TRBD1 as D (5 bases). Trimming took 5 bases from V and 1 from J, leaving 12 bases between them. In germline, CDR1 is DFQATT, CDR2 SNEGSKA (reference sequence). This CDR3 is built from 13 residues.

This clonotype was picked up a small number of times. The CDR3 DNA reads TGTGCCAGCAGCTTAGTCCCGGGAGCCAAAAACATTCAGTACTTC. Encoded protein: CASSLVPGAKNIQYF. The chain is built from TRBV7-2 and TRBJ2-4; no clear D. Trimming cost V 1 base and J 0 bases, with 7 bases left between them. The CDR3 has 15 residues. Germline CDR1 is SGHTA and CDR2 is FQGNSA.